Listed here are 25 T cell receptor beta chains from one sample, sequenced in a study of blood T cells in healthy people across ages. Primed by a sample-barcoded 5' primer and a J-beta primer mix, a second PCR proceeded for about 6 to 12 cycles. TCRdb reanalysed the 5' RACE reads using MiXCR and keeps one entry per CDR3 protein. The sample has around 780,000 distinct CDR3 sequences; around three fifths are singletons. Sequenced: blood. Receptors were obtained from a man aged 35-49 years in good health.

The rearrangement joins TRBV7-2 to TRBJ2-7, with D possibly TRBD2 on 5 matching bases. Trimming shortened V by 1 base and J by 3 bases, and 16 bases separated the two germline ends. Germline CDR1 SGHTA, CDR2 FQGNSA. The CDR3 covers 16 residues. The CDR3 region has the DNA TGTGCCAGCAGCTTAGGCAGGACTTCGTTCGGCTACGAGCAGTACTTC. This encodes CASSLGRTSFGYEQYF.

This clonotype came up many times. V gene TRBV29-1 combines with J gene TRBJ2-2; 8 bases are shared with TRBD2. From germline, CDR1 is SQVTM and CDR2 ANQGSEA. The CDR3 runs to 16 residues. The J segment lost 4 bases and the V segment lost 5 bases, leaving 12 bases of the junction unmatched. CDR3 sequence (DNA): TGCAGCGTTCCTAGGGCCAGCGGGAGAGGCACCGGGGAGCTGTTTTTT. Amino acid sequence: CSVPRASGRGTGELFF.

The J gene is TRBJ2-1, the V gene TRBV6-5; the D gene is possibly TRBD2 (5 bases). This CDR3 spans 14 amino acids. CDR1 and CDR2 (germline): MNHEY, SVGAGI. Trimming left V 5 bases short and J 4 bases short, with 12 bases between. In DNA, the CDR3 is TGTGCCAGCAGTCGAGGAGGCGCATACAATGAGCAGTTCTTC. Its protein is CASSRGGAYNEQFF.

Only one count was recorded for this clonotype. The rearrangement uses TRBV9 and TRBJ2-3, with 9 bases identical to TRBD1. The CDR3 consists of 16 residues. The V segment lost 2 bases and the J segment 3 bases; nucleotides outside the gene matches: 7. Germline CDR1 SGDLS, CDR2 YYNGEE. The CDR3 coding sequence is TGTGCCAGCAGCGTCACAGGGGGCGCAGGAACAGATACGCAGTATTTT. Encoded protein: CASSVTGGAGTDTQYF.

This clonotype was detected a few times. This chain connects TRBV29-1 to TRBJ2-1; 14 bases fit TRBD2. The CDR3 spans 13 residues. V lost 5 bases and J lost 9; bases outside the gene matches: 3. Germline CDR1 reads SQVTM; CDR2 reads ANQGSEA. The CDR3: CSVSTSGGGEQFF. As DNA, the CDR3 is TGCAGCGTTTCGACTAGCGGGGGGGGTGAGCAGTTCTTC.

This clonotype was seen only a few times. The chain links TRBV6-6 to TRBJ2-3; a weak D match, TRBD2 (5 bases). The CDR3 spans 15 residues. Trimming removed 6 bases at V and 5 bases at J, with 18 bases between. Germline V gene lookup returns CDR1 MNHNY and CDR2 SVGAGI (reference sequence). The CDR3 nucleotides are TGTGCCAGCAGACCGAACCTACTAGGAGGAGATACGCAGTATTTT. As protein: CASRPNLLGGDTQYF.

This clonotype came up a few times. This chain connects TRBV9 to TRBJ2-2; possible D gene TRBD1, 6 bases. V lost 0 bases to trimming and J lost 2 bases, with 11 bases between them. The germline gives CDR1 SGDLS, CDR2 YYNGEE. The CDR3 contains 16 residues. The CDR3 protein is CASSVDGQPNTGELFF. CDR3 bases: TGTGCCAGCAGCGTAGATGGACAGCCTAACACCGGGGAGCTGTTTTTT.

This clonotype has more than one count but fewer than ten. The V call is TRBV5-1, the J call TRBJ1-1; TRBD1 is a possible D gene (6 bases). V lost 1 base and J 1 base, leaving 11 bases between the germline ends. This CDR3 is built from 15 residues. The germline V gene encodes CDR1 SGHRS and CDR2 YFSETQ. CDR3 loop: CASSLLPGQNTEAFF. The CDR3 nucleotides are TGCGCCAGCAGCTTGTTACCGGGACAGAACACTGAAGCTTTCTTT.

The chain links TRBV2 to TRBJ2-1; 8 bases line up with TRBD2. Per the germline V gene, CDR1 is SNHLY and CDR2 is FYNNEI. The CDR3 spans 14 residues. The V gene end was trimmed by 7 bases and the J gene end by 6 bases; junction bases not matched to a gene: 8. CDR3 loop: CASMTSEDLNEQFF. The CDR3 bases are TGTGCCAGCATGACTAGCGAGGATCTCAATGAGCAGTTCTTC.

This clonotype was counted only a few times. This sequence joins TRBV7-2 and TRBJ2-1, with unresolved D. Germline values: CDR1 SGHTA, CDR2 FQGNSA. The CDR3 has 14 amino acids. Trimming left V 5 bases short and J 9 bases short, with 17 bases between. CDR3 amino acids: CASSPAAPLGEQFF. Here the CDR3 DNA reads TGTGCCAGCAGCCCCGCGGCACCCCTGGGTGAGCAGTTCTTC.

The J gene is TRBJ2-3, the V gene TRBV28, with TRBD2 matching 12 bases. In germline, CDR1 is MDHEN, CDR2 SYDVKM. The trim removed 5 bases at V and 9 bases at J, leaving 12 bases unmatched. This CDR3 contains 16 residues. CDR3 loop: CASSLSASGGAGTQYF. The DNA for the CDR3 is TGTGCCAGCAGTCTTTCGGCTAGCGGGGGGGCCGGAACGCAGTATTTT. Filled out from reference TRBV28 and TRBJ2-3, the complete variable domain reads DVKVTQSSRYLVKRTGEKVFLECVQDMDHENMFWYRQDPGLGLRLIYFSYDVKMKEKGDIPEGYSVSREKKERFSLILESASTNQTSMYLCASSLSASGGAGTQYFGPGTRLTVL.

V gene TRBV27 combines with J gene TRBJ2-5, with 12 bases identical to TRBD2. From germline, CDR1 is MNHEY and CDR2 SMNVEV (reference sequence). The V and J ends lost 3 bases and 4 bases, in that order; junction bases with no gene match: 9. The CDR3 is 17 residues long. CDR3 nucleotides: TGTGCCAGCAGTTTTTCAGCTAGCGGGAGGGATGGAGAGACCCAGTACTTC. Its translation: CASSFSASGRDGETQYF.

The V call is TRBV5-1, the J call TRBJ2-3, with 8 bases aligning to TRBD2. J gave up 4 bases and V 4 bases, and 11 bases lay outside the gene matches. Germline CDR1 SGHRS, CDR2 YFSETQ. This CDR3 region has 16 residues. The CDR3 coding sequence is TGCGCCAGCAGCCCGGGTCGGGGGGGGCGGCCAGATACGCAGTATTTT. Its protein is CASSPGRGGRPDTQYF.

This chain links TRBV29-1 with TRBJ2-3, with D perhaps TRBD2 (7 bases). V lost 7 bases, J lost 2 bases, and 16 bases lay in between. CDR1 and CDR2 (germline): SQVTM, ANQGSEA. The CDR3 is made up of 14 amino acids. CDR3 sequence reads: CSAPNGGPTDTQYF. In DNA form, the CDR3 reads TGCAGCGCACCAAACGGGGGGCCCACAGATACGCAGTATTTT.

This clonotype showed up just a few times. This CDR3 is CASSLGLEMFF. In DNA form, the CDR3 reads TGTGCCAGCAGTTTGGGACTAGAGATGTTCTTC. V usage is TRBV12-3 or TRBV12-4 and J usage is TRBJ2-1, with 8 bases identical to TRBD2. CDR3 size: 11 residues. Trimming at V came to 3 bases and at J to 15 bases, leaving 4 bases not matched to a gene.

V usage is TRBV4-3 and J usage is TRBJ2-5; D may be TRBD1 or TRBD2 (5 bases each). The DNA matches TRBJ2-7 better at its end, which makes the J call doubtful. The CDR3 is 14 amino acids. CDR1 is LGHNA, CDR2 YSLEER, per germline. CDR3 sequence (DNA): TGCGCCAGCAGCCTCGGACTGGGACCCACCGAGCAGTACTTC. It is translated as CASSLGLGPTEQYF.

J is TRBJ1-6 and V is TRBV7-2; D remains unclear. The CDR3 spans 14 residues. V lost 1 base and J lost 6, with 7 bases in between. Germline V gene sequence: CDR1 SGHTA, CDR2 FQGNSA. CDR3 in DNA: TGTGCCAGCAGCTTAGGGCGGATTAATTCACCCCTCCACTTT. It codes for CASSLGRINSPLHF.

This clonotype was observed a few times. V and J are TRBV9 and TRBJ2-5; 11 nucleotides line up with TRBD1. With the DNA end fitting TRBJ2-7 better, the J assignment may be wrong. There are 14 residues in the CDR3. Germline loops: CDR1 SGDLS, CDR2 YYNGEE. CDR3 nucleotide sequence: TGTGCCAGCAGCGCCGGACAGGGGGCCCACGAGCAGTACTTC. It yields the protein CASSAGQGAHEQYF.

This chain joins TRBV29-1 and TRBJ1-2; D remains unclear. This CDR3 has 12 residues. Germline V gene lookup returns CDR1 SQVTM and CDR2 ANQGSEA. The V gene lost 6 bases and the J gene lost 4 bases, with 12 bases spanning the gap. Here the CDR3 DNA reads TGCAGCGTCCGACCCACCGGCTATGGCTACACCTTC. It encodes CSVRPTGYGYTF. Supplemented by reference TRBV29-1 and TRBJ1-2, the full variable domain reads SAVISQKPSRDICQRGTSLTIQCQVDSQVTMMFWYRQQPGQSLTLIATANQGSEATYESGFVIDKFPISRPNLTFSTLTVSNMSPEDSSIYLCSVRPTGYGYTFGSGTRLTVV.

The rearrangement uses TRBV29-1 and TRBJ1-1, with 11 bases identical to TRBD1. CDR1 and CDR2 (germline): SQVTM, ANQGSEA. The CDR3 contains 18 residues. The J segment lost 0 bases and the V segment lost 6 bases, leaving 15 bases of the junction unmatched. For the CDR3, the DNA is TGCAGCGTCGCTGGACAGGGGGCGTCAGTGCTCTTGAACACTGAAGCTTTCTTT. This translates into CSVAGQGASVLLNTEAFF.

As concerns this clonotype: At one of its ends the junction is not consistent with the germline gene, which may arise from a read error. The genes are TRBV27 and TRBJ1-1; TRBD1 matches 8 bases. The CDR3 has 14 amino acids. Germline V gene data show CDR1 as MNHEY and CDR2 as SMNVEV (reference sequence). The CDR3, as DNA: TGTGCCTGCAGCACCTGGACAGGGATAACTGAAGCTTTCTTT. Translation: CACSTWTGITEAFF.

This sequence joins TRBV27 and TRBJ2-1; D not resolved. CDR1 MNHEY and CDR2 SMNVEV come from the germline V gene (reference sequence). V was clipped by 6 bases and J by 5 bases, with 8 bases between them. The CDR3 consists of 12 residues. CDR3 protein: CASSRTDNEQFF. The CDR3 DNA follows: TGTGCCAGCAGCCGGACGGACAATGAGCAGTTCTTC.

This clonotype has only a few counts. The chain combines TRBV11-1 with TRBJ2-3; D remains ambiguous. Germline V gene lookup returns CDR1 SGHAT and CDR2 FQDESV (reference sequence). The germline V and J ends were trimmed by 5 bases and 3 bases, with 12 bases remaining between them. There are 14 residues in the CDR3. The CDR3 loop is CASSIRSSTDTQYF. The CDR3 region has the DNA TGTGCCAGCAGCATTAGGAGCTCGACAGATACGCAGTATTTT. Full variable domain (outside the CDR3, taken from reference TRBV11-1 and TRBJ2-3): EAEVAQSPRYKITEKSQAVAFWCDPISGHATLYWYRQILGQGPELLVQFQDESVVDDSQLPKDRFSAERLKGVDSTLKIQPAELGDSAMYLCASSIRSSTDTQYFGPGTRLTVL.

The sample holds one count of this clonotype. V usage is TRBV7-3 and J usage is TRBJ2-1; tentatively, D is TRBD1 (5 bases). CDR1 is SGHTA, CDR2 FQGTGA, per germline. The V gene lost 2 bases and the J gene lost 7 bases, with 18 bases spanning the gap. The CDR3 covers 16 residues. CDR3 in amino acids: CASSLYPNGAMNEQFF. The CDR3 bases are TGTGCCAGCAGCTTATATCCCAATGGGGCGATGAATGAGCAGTTCTTC.

The genes are TRBV6-2 or TRBV6-3 and TRBJ1-1; possibly TRBD1 for D (5 bases). Trimming took off 7 bases at V and 4 bases at J, with 16 bases between the two ends. CDR1 is MNHEY, CDR2 SVGEGT, per germline. The CDR3 contains 14 residues. CDR3 in amino acids: CASTLNGAITEAFF. The CDR3 DNA follows: TGTGCCAGCACCCTAAATGGGGCGATCACTGAAGCTTTCTTT.